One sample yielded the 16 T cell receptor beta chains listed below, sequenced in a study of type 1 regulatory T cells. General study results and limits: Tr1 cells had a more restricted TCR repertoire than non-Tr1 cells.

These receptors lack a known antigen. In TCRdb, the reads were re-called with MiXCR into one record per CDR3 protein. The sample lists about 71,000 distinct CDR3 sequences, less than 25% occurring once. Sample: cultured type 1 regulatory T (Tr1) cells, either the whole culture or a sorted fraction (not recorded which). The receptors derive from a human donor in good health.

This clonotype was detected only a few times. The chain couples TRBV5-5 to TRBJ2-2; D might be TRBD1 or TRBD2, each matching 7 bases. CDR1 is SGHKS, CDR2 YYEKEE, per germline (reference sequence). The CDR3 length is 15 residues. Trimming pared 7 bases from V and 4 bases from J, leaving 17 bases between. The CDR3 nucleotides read TGTGCCAGCCGGCGACAGGGAGGGGGCACCGGGGAGCTGTTTTTT. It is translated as CASRRQGGGTGELFF.

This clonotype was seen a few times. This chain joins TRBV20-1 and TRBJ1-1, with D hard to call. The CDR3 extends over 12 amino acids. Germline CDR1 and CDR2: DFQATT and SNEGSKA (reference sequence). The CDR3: CGSGRSNTEAFF. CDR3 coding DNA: TGCGGATCTGGCAGGAGTAACACTGAAGCTTTCTTT.

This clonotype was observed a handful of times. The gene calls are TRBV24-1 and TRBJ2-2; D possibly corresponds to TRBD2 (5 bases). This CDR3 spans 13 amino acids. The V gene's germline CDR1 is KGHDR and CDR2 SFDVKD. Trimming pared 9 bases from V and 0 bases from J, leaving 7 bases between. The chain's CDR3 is CATRTSNTGELFF. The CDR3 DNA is TGTGCCACCCGGACTTCGAACACCGGGGAGCTGTTTTTT.

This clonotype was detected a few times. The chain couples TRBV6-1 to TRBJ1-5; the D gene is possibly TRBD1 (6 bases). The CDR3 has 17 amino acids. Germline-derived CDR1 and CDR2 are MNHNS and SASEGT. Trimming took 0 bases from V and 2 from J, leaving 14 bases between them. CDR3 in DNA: TGTGCCAGCAGTGAAGCGACGGGGGGCTATGGCAATCAGCCCCAGCATTTT. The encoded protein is CASSEATGGYGNQPQHF.

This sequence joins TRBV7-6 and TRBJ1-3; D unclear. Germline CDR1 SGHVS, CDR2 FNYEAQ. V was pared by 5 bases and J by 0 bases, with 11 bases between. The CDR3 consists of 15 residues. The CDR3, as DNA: TGTGCCAGCAGCCGGACTTTAAGCTCTGGAAACACCATATATTTT. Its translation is CASSRTLSSGNTIYF.

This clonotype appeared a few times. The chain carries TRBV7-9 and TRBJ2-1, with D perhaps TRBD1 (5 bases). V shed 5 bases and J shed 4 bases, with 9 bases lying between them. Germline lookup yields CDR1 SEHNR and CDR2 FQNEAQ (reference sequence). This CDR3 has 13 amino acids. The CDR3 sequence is CASSLRQYNEQFF. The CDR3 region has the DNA TGTGCCAGCAGCCTTCGACAGTACAATGAGCAGTTCTTC. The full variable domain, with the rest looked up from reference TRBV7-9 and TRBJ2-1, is DTGVSQNPRHKITKRGQNVTFRCDPISEHNRLYWYRQTLGQGPEFLTYFQNEAQLEKSRLLSDRFSAERPKGSFSTLEIQRTEQGDSAMYLCASSLRQYNEQFFGPGTRLTVL.

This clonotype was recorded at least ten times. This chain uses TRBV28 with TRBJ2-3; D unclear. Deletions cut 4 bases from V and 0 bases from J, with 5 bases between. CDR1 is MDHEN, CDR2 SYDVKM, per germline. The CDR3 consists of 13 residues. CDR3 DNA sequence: TGTGCCAGCAGTTCCCCTAGCACAGATACGCAGTATTTT. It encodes CASSSPSTDTQYF.

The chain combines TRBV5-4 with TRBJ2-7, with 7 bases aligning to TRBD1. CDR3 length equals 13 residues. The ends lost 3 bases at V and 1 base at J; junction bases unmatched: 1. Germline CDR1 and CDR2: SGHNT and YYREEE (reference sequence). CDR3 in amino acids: CASSSQGSYEQYF. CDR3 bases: TGTGCCAGCAGCTCACAGGGGTCCTACGAGCAGTACTTC.

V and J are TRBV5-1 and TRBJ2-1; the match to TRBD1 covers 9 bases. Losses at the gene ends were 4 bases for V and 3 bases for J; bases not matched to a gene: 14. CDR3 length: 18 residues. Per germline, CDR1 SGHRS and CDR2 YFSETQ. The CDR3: CASSPGRTGVMDYNEQFF. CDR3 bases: TGCGCCAGCAGCCCGGGGCGGACAGGGGTGATGGACTACAATGAGCAGTTCTTC.

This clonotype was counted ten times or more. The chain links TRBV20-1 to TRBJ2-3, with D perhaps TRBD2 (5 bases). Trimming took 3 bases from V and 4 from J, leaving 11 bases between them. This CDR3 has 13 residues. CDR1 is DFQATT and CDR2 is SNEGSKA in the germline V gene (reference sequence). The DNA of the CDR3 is TGCAGTGCTAGTACGCTAGCAGCAGATACGCAGTATTTT. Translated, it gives CSASTLAADTQYF.

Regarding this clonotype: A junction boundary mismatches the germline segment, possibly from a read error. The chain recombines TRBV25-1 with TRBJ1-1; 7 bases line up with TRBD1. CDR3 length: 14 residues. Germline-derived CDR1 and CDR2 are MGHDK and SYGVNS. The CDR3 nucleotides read TGTGCCAGCAGAGGGGGCAGTCAGAACACTGAAACTTTCTTT. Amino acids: CASRGGSQNTETFF.

The CDR3 loop reads CASSPRQGVNYGYTF. As DNA, the CDR3 is TGCGCCAGCAGCCCGAGACAGGGAGTTAACTATGGCTACACCTTC. The J gene is TRBJ1-2, the V gene TRBV5-1; 7 positions match TRBD1. Germline values: CDR1 SGHRS, CDR2 YFSETQ. The CDR3 has 15 amino acids. V was pared by 4 bases and J by 1 base, with 7 bases of the junction left unmatched.

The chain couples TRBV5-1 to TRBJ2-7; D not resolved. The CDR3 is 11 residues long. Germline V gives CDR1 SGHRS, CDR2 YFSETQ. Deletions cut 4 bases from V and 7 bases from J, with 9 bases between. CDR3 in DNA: TGCGCCAGCAGCGAATACAATGAGCAGTACTTC. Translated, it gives CASSEYNEQYF. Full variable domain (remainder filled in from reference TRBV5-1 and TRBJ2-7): KAGVTQTPRYLIKTRGQQVTLSCSPISGHRSVSWYQQTPGQGLQFLFEYFSETQRNKGNFPGRFSGRQFSNSRSEMNVSTLELGDSALYLCASSEYNEQYFGPGTRLTVT.

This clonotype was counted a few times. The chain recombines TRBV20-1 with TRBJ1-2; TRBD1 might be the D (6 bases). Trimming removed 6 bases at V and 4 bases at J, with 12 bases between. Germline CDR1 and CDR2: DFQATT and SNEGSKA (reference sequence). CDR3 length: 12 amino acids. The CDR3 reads CSALSGAYGYTF. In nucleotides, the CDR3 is TGCAGTGCCTTGTCAGGGGCCTATGGCTACACCTTC.

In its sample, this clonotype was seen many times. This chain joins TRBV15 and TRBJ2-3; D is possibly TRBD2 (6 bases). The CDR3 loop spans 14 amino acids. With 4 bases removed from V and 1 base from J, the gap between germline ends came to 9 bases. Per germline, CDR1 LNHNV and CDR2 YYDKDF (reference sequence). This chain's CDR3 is CATSTGLRTDTQYF. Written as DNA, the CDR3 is TGTGCCACCAGCACGGGACTGCGCACAGATACGCAGTATTTT.

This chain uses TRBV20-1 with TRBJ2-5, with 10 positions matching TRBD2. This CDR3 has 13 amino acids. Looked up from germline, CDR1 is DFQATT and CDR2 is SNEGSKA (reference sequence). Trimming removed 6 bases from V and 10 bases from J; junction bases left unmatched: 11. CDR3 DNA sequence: TGCAGTGCCCAGACTAGCGGGCCGGGAATCCAGTACTTC. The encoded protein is CSAQTSGPGIQYF.